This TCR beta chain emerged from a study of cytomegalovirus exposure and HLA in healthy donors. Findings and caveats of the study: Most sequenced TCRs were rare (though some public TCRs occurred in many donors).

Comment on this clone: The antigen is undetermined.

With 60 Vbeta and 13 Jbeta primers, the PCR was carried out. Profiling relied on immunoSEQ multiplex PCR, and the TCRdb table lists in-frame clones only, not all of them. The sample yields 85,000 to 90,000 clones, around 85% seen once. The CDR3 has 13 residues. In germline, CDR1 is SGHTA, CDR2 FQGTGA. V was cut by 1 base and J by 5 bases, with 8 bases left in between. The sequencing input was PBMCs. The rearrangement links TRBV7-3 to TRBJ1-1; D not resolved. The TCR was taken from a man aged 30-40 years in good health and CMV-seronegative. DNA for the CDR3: TGTGCCAGCAGCTTAATAGCGGGTACTGAAGCTTTCTTT. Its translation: CASSLIAGTEAFF.